Presented here are 23 T cell receptor beta chains from one specimen sequenced in a study of OX40 agonist ivuxolimab in advanced cancers. Libraries came from the immunoSEQ multiplex PCR assay. This immuneACCESS table, as held by TCRdb, lists in-frame sequences with V and J called but not all clones. Of the missing ones, under half trace to an unresolved V gene in checked studies; the others have no known cause. The sample table contains about 79,000 clones; only one count was recorded for 88% of them. The top ten constitute less than 5% of the sample. The starting material was CD4+ or CD8+ T cells sorted from blood, obtained in a trial of the OX40 agonist ivuxolimab. All receptors come from an adult with an advanced solid tumor such as melanoma, head and neck, liver or kidney cancer.

The chain joins TRBV7-9 to TRBJ2-7; 8 nucleotides align to TRBD2. The CDR3 extends over 16 amino acids. Losses at the gene ends were 8 bases for V and 0 bases for J; bases not matched to a gene: 12. The V gene's germline CDR1 is SEHNR and CDR2 FQNEAQ (reference sequence). This CDR3 reads CASGPGGGSYSYEQYF. Here the CDR3 DNA reads TGTGCCAGCGGGCCTGGCGGGGGGAGCTACTCCTACGAGCAGTACTTC.

This chain connects TRBV15 to TRBJ2-1, with 7 bases matching TRBD2. Germline V CDR1 and CDR2: LNHNV, YYDKDF (reference sequence). Losses at the gene ends were 0 bases for V and 10 bases for J; bases not matched to a gene: 12. The CDR3 spans 16 residues. The CDR3 sequence is CATSRDLGEGEREQFF. CDR3 bases: TGTGCCACCAGCAGAGATTTGGGGGAGGGAGAGAGGGAGCAGTTCTTC.

This chain links TRBV7-2 with TRBJ1-1; D possibly corresponds to TRBD1 (5 bases). There are 13 residues in the CDR3. The germline CDR1 and CDR2 sequences are SGHTA and FQGNSA. V was cut by 1 base and J by 6 bases, with 9 bases left in between. CDR3 in DNA: TGTGCCAGCAGCTTAGTCAGGGTTGCTGAAGCTTTCTTT. As protein: CASSLVRVAEAFF.

This clone was detected once. The chain is built from TRBV9 and TRBJ2-5; weak D call: TRBD2 (6 bases). This CDR3 has 15 residues. The V gene's germline CDR1 is SGDLS and CDR2 YYNGEE. Trimming pared 4 bases from V and 4 bases from J, leaving 17 bases between. The chain's CDR3 is CASSSRDSGRETQYF. CDR3 nucleotides: TGTGCCAGCAGCTCCCGGGACTCCGGACGAGAGACCCAGTACTTC.

As for this clone: An end of the junction differs from the germline gene, which may be a read error. The CDR3 nucleotides read TGTGCTAGCAGCCCCGGGACAGGGAAAGAGACCCAGTACTTC. Amino acids: CASSPGTGKETQYF. The chain joins TRBV7-7 to TRBJ2-5; 9 bases map to TRBD1. This CDR3 region has 14 residues. CDR1 and CDR2 from the germline V gene are SSHAT and FNYEAQ (reference sequence).

This clone was detected only once. The J gene is TRBJ1-2, the V gene TRBV18; D is possibly TRBD1 (5 bases). The germline gives CDR1 KGHSH, CDR2 LQKENI. V was cut by 5 bases and J by 0 bases, with 7 bases left in between. This CDR3 has 13 residues. The CDR3 bases are TGTGCCAGCTCAGGGACCCCTAACTATGGCTACACCTTC. This gives the protein CASSGTPNYGYTF. The full variable domain, in which reference TRBV18 and TRBJ1-2 provide the parts outside the CDR3, is NAGVMQNPRHLVRRRGQEARLRCSPMKGHSHVYWYRQLPEEGLKFMVYLQKENIIDESGMPKERFSAEFPKEGPSILRIQQVVRGDSAAYFCASSGTPNYGYTFGSGTRLTVV.

J is TRBJ2-1 and V is TRBV6-6; maybe TRBD2 (5 bases). Germline-derived CDR1 and CDR2 are MNHNY and SVGAGI (reference sequence). V was cut by 5 bases and J by 10 bases, with 15 bases left in between. The CDR3 totals 13 residues. CDR3 region: CASSPALSGEQFF. For the CDR3, the DNA is TGTGCCAGCAGTCCAGCTCTCAGCGGCGAGCAGTTCTTC.

This clone showed up just once. This chain joins TRBV19 and TRBJ2-1; 9 nucleotides align to TRBD2. This CDR3 is built from 19 residues. The ends lost 4 bases at V and 9 bases at J; junction bases unmatched: 22. Germline V gene data show CDR1 as LNHDA and CDR2 as SQIVND (reference sequence). The CDR3 loop is CASSSVVSGLAGPTGEQFF. The CDR3 DNA sequence: TGTGCCAGTAGTAGCGTCGTATCAGGGCTAGCGGGACCCACAGGTGAGCAGTTCTTC. Full variable domain (rest looked up from reference TRBV19 and TRBJ2-1): DGGITQSPKYLFRKEGQNVTLSCEQNLNHDAMYWYRQDPGQGLRLIYYSQIVNDFQKGDIAEGYSVSREKKESFPLTVTSAQKNPTAFYLCASSSVVSGLAGPTGEQFFGPGTRLTVL.

The chain employs TRBV5-1 and TRBJ1-1; 7 bases align to TRBD1. With V trimmed by 3 bases and J by 0 bases, 2 bases remained unmatched. CDR1 SGHRS and CDR2 YFSETQ come from the germline V gene. The CDR3 is 14 amino acids. DNA for the CDR3: TGCGCCAGCAGCTGGACAGGTCTGAACACTGAAGCTTTCTTT. Translated: CASSWTGLNTEAFF.

This clone was picked up one time. The chain links TRBV11-3 to TRBJ1-5; a weak D match, TRBD1 (5 bases). V shed 5 bases and J shed 5 bases, with 10 bases lying between them. Germline CDR1 is SGHNT and CDR2 is YENEEA. The CDR3 has 13 residues. CDR3 coding DNA: TGTGCCAGCAGCCCCGGGGGGGATCAGCCCCAGCATTTT. Its translation: CASSPGGDQPQHF.

A single count supports this clone. The chain recombines TRBV30 with TRBJ1-2, with 7 bases that match TRBD1. Germline V gives CDR1 GTSNPN, CDR2 SVGIG (reference sequence). Trimming cost V 6 bases and J 4 bases; bases outside gene matches: 11. CDR3 size: 14 residues. Here the CDR3 DNA reads TGTGCCTGTACAGGGGAAGGGAGGGTCTATGGCTACACCTTC. It is translated as CACTGEGRVYGYTF.

This chain uses TRBV9 with TRBJ2-7; 14 nucleotides agree with TRBD2. This CDR3 contains 16 residues. Losses at the gene ends were 1 base for V and 3 bases for J; bases not matched to a gene: 3. Per the germline V gene, CDR1 is SGDLS and CDR2 is YYNGEE. CDR3 coding DNA: TGTGCCAGCAGCGTAACGGGACTAGCGGGAGTCTACGAGCAGTACTTC. Translated, it gives CASSVTGLAGVYEQYF.

V usage is TRBV7-9 and J usage is TRBJ2-3; no definite D call. The germline gives CDR1 SEHNR, CDR2 FQNEAQ (reference sequence). V was clipped by 2 bases and J by 6 bases, with 12 bases between them. The CDR3 sequence is 14 residues long. The CDR3 here is CASSLTAAPDTQYF. The CDR3, as DNA: TGTGCCAGCAGCTTAACCGCAGCCCCGGATACGCAGTATTTT.

The chain employs TRBV6-6 and TRBJ2-7, with D unclear. From germline, CDR1 is MNHNY and CDR2 SVGAGI (reference sequence). The V gene lost 4 bases and the J gene lost 4 bases, with 14 bases spanning the gap. The CDR3 loop spans 14 amino acids. CDR3 protein: CASSSLVETYEQYF. In nucleotides, the CDR3 is TGTGCCAGCAGTTCTCTAGTGGAAACATACGAGCAGTACTTC.

The genes are TRBV2 and TRBJ2-3; no clear D gene. Per the germline V gene, CDR1 is SNHLY and CDR2 is FYNNEI. Trimming removed 4 bases from V and 0 bases from J, with 8 bases in between. CDR3 size: 14 residues. The CDR3 region has the DNA TGTGCCAGCAGTGTTCTACAGAGCACAGATACGCAGTATTTT. Its protein is CASSVLQSTDTQYF.

V is TRBV5-1 and J is TRBJ2-7; 12 nucleotides match TRBD2. After removal of 4 bases from V and 3 bases from J, the junction contained 5 bases not matched to a gene. CDR1 is SGHRS, CDR2 YFSETQ, per germline. There are 15 residues in the CDR3. The CDR3 DNA is TGCGCCAGCAGCCTAGCGGGAGGGCTGGTCTACGAGCAGTACTTC. Protein product: CASSLAGGLVYEQYF.

The chain recombines TRBV5-1 with TRBJ2-6; a weak D match, TRBD2 (5 bases). The CDR3 runs 16 residues. V lost 4 bases to trimming and J lost 0 bases, with 11 bases between them. Germline CDR1 and CDR2: SGHRS and YFSETQ. CDR3 sequence: CASSPSGSSGANVLTF. As DNA, the CDR3 is TGCGCCAGCAGCCCTTCGGGGAGCTCTGGGGCCAACGTCCTGACTTTC.

In its sample, this clone was seen once. The rearrangement links TRBV2 to TRBJ2-5, with a weak D call TRBD1 (5 bases). There are 18 residues in the CDR3. In germline, CDR1 is SNHLY, CDR2 FYNNEI. Trimming left V 5 bases short and J 2 bases short, with 24 bases between. DNA for the CDR3: TGTGCCAGCAGTTCTCGATCGACAGCCACCGCAGTACAAGAGACCCAGTACTTC. Residues: CASSSRSTATAVQETQYF.

The V call is TRBV9, the J call TRBJ2-7; maybe TRBD2 (6 bases). Trimming took off 0 bases at V and 2 bases at J, with 15 bases between the two ends. CDR1 SGDLS and CDR2 YYNGEE come from the germline V gene. The CDR3 sequence is 16 residues long. The CDR3 reads CASSVAPGANPYEQYF. The CDR3 DNA sequence: TGTGCCAGCAGCGTAGCTCCGGGAGCGAACCCCTACGAGCAGTACTTC. Full variable domain (missing parts from reference TRBV9 and TRBJ2-7): DSGVTQTPKHLITATGQRVTLRCSPRSGDLSVYWYQQSLDQGLQFLIQYYNGEERAKGNILERFSAQQFPDLHSELNLSSLELGDSALYFCASSVAPGANPYEQYFGPGTRLTVT.

CDR3 nucleotides: TGCGCCAGCAGCTCCGGCAGCCCTCAATCACACTACGAGCAGTACTTC. Translated, it gives CASSSGSPQSHYEQYF. The rearrangement links TRBV5-1 to TRBJ2-7; D unresolved. This CDR3 contains 16 residues. Trimming removed 3 bases at V and 3 bases at J, with 19 bases between. Germline-derived CDR1 and CDR2 are SGHRS and YFSETQ.

V is TRBV7-2 and J is TRBJ2-7; D possibly corresponds to TRBD1 (6 bases). This CDR3 spans 15 amino acids. V was shortened by 3 bases and J by 0 bases, with 12 bases between the two germline ends. Germline CDR1 is SGHTA and CDR2 is FQGNSA. The CDR3 loop is CASSLKSDSSYEQYF. CDR3 sequence (DNA): TGTGCCAGCAGCTTGAAGTCGGACAGCTCCTACGAGCAGTACTTC.

V usage is TRBV5-1 and J usage is TRBJ2-1, with unresolved D. V shed 1 base and J shed 5 bases, with 10 bases lying between them. The germline gives CDR1 SGHRS, CDR2 YFSETQ. The CDR3 has 14 amino acids. CDR3 loop: CASSLNGPNNEQFF. In DNA, the CDR3 is TGCGCCAGCAGCTTGAACGGACCCAACAATGAGCAGTTCTTC.

The chain is built from TRBV21-1 and TRBJ1-2; the D call of TRBD1 is as the table states it, not checked on the DNA. TRBV21-1 is described as a pseudogene. The CDR3 is 17 amino acids. The CDR3 DNA reads TGTGCCAGCAGCCCACCCGTCCCGGGACAGGGTTACTTGGGCTACACCTTC. It is translated as CASSPPVPGQGYLGYTF.